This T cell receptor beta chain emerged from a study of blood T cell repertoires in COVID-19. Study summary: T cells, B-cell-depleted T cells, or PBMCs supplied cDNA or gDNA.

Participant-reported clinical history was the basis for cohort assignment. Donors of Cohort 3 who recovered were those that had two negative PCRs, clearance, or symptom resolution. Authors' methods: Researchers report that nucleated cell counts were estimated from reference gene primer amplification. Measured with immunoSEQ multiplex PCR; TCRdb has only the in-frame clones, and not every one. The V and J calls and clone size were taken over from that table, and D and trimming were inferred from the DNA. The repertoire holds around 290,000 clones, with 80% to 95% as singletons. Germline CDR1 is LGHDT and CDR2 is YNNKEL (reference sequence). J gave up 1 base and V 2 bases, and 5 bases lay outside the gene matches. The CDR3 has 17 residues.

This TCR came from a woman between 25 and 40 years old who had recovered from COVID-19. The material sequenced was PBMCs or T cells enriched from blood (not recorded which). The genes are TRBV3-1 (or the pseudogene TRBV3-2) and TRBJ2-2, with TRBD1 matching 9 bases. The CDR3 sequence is CASSQLGQGGNTGELFF. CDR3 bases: TGTGCCAGCAGCCAATTGGGACAGGGTGGGAACACCGGGGAGCTGTTTTTT.